The present T cell receptor (beta chain) was sequenced within a study of blood T cell repertoires in COVID-19. V shed 5 bases and J 0 bases; nucleotides not matched to a gene: 14. CDR3 length equals 18 residues. CDR1 is SGHVS and CDR2 is FQNEAQ in the germline V gene. Libraries were prepared by immunoSEQ multiplex PCR; TCRdb keeps only in-frame clonotypes and omits some of them. The sample lists some 27,000 clones; around 88% were seen once. Material for sequencing was peripheral blood. This TCR derives from a human donor in a cohort sampled during active COVID-19. This rearrangement joins TRBV7-8 to TRBJ2-3; the match to TRBD2 covers 7 bases. The CDR3 loop reads CASSPAGEGVRSTDTQYF. In nucleotides, the CDR3 is TGTGCCAGCAGCCCGGCCGGGGAGGGCGTTAGAAGCACAGATACGCAGTATTTT. The full variable domain, completed using reference TRBV7-8 and TRBJ2-3, is GAGVSQSPRYKVAKRGQDVALRCDPISGHVSLFWYQQALGQGPEFLTYFQNEAQLDKSGLPSDRFFAERPEGSVSTLKIQRTQQEDSAVYLCASSPAGEGVRSTDTQYFGPGTRLTVL.